This T cell receptor (beta chain) came from a study of OX40 agonist ivuxolimab in advanced cancers. Looking at the study overall: Patients undergoing dose escalation presented with hepatocellular carcinoma, melanoma, renal cell or head and neck cancer. Participants, roughly 80% male, averaged approximately 65 years of age, ranging from 23 to 79.

Profiling relied on immunoSEQ multiplex PCR, and the TCRdb table lists in-frame clones only, not all of them. There are 52,000 or so clones in the sample; 84% occur only once, and around 0.7% lies in the top ten. Trimming at V came to 2 bases and at J to 3 bases, leaving 13 bases not matched to a gene. Germline V gene data show CDR1 as SGHRS and CDR2 as YFSETQ. The CDR3 contains 17 residues. At baseline, cycle 4 day 1, and cycle 7 day 1, blood was sampled. This clone was counted only a few times. Material: CD4+ or CD8+ T cells sorted from blood, obtained in a trial of the OX40 agonist ivuxolimab. The origin of this receptor is an adult with an advanced solid tumor such as melanoma, head and neck, liver or kidney cancer. V usage is TRBV5-1 and J usage is TRBJ2-7; TRBD1 matches 8 bases. The DNA of the CDR3 is TGCGCCAGCAGCTTCAAAAAACAGGGGGAACTATTCTACGAGCAGTACTTC. Translating gives CASSFKKQGELFYEQYF.